Each of the 3 T cell receptor beta chains below was sequenced from the same sample in a study of STAT5B mutations in CD4+ large granular lymphocyte leukemia (dated by TCRdb to the early 2020s). Receptors were amplified or captured by the immunoSEQ multiplex PCR assay. The source is immuneACCESS, and TCRdb retained only in-frame sequences with V and J called. Part of the clones is not carried over; for the studies checked, unresolved V genes explain less than half of this, and the remainder is unexplained. This sample lists tens of thousands of clones; 70% were detected once. About 30% of the sample goes to the ten largest clones. Sequencing was done on a sample of CD4+ T cells from blood buffy coats. The origin of the receptors is a human donor in good health.

The chain links TRBV9 to TRBJ2-1, with 8 bases that match TRBD2. V was pared by 3 bases and J by 2 bases, with 7 bases of the junction left unmatched. In germline, CDR1 is SGDLS, CDR2 YYNGEE. The CDR3 extends over 16 amino acids. For the CDR3, the DNA is TGTGCCAGCAGCGCCCTCCAAGCGGGAGCCTACAATGAGCAGTTCTTC. Translated, it gives CASSALQAGAYNEQFF.

This clone was recorded once. The J gene is TRBJ2-5, the V gene TRBV5-6, with D hard to call. CDR1 and CDR2 (germline): SGHDT, YYEEEE. This CDR3 is 14 amino acids long. Trimming pared 0 bases from V and 2 bases from J, leaving 8 bases between. The CDR3 DNA reads as TGTGCCAGCAGCTTGGGACTCAGTCAAGAGACCCAGTACTTC. It is translated as CASSLGLSQETQYF. The full variable domain, in which reference TRBV5-6 and TRBJ2-5 provide the parts outside the CDR3, is DAGVTQSPTHLIKTRGQQVTLRCSPKSGHDTVSWYQQALGQGPQFIFQYYEEEERQRGNFPDRFSGHQFPNYSSELNVNALLLGDSALYLCASSLGLSQETQYFGPGTRLLVL.

This clone came up once. This chain connects TRBV5-1 to TRBJ2-5, with D possibly TRBD2 on 6 matching bases. V dropped 5 bases and J dropped 7 bases, with 15 bases sitting between them. The CDR3 totals 13 residues. The germline V gene encodes CDR1 SGHRS and CDR2 YFSETQ. The CDR3 sequence is CASRRDESATQYF. CDR3 bases: TGCGCCAGCAGGCGGGACGAGAGTGCGACCCAGTACTTC.